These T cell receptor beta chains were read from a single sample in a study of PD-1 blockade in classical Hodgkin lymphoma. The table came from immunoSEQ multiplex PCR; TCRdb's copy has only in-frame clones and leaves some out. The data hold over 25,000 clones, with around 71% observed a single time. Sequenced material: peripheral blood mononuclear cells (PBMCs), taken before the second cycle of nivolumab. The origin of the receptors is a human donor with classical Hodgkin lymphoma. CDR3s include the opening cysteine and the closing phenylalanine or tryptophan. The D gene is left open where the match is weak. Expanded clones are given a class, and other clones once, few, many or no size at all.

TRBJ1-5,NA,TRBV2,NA,CASRLGSNQPQHF,TGTGCCAGCAGGTTAGGGAGCAATCAGCCCCAGCATTTT
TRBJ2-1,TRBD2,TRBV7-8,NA,CASSQSVAGAYNEQFF,TGTGCCAGCAGCCAAAGCGTAGCGGGGGCATACAATGAGCAGTTCTTC
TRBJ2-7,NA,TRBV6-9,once,CASSYEQYF,TGTGCCAGCAGTTACGAGCAGTACTTC
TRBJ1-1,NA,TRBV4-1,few,CASSQNTGLNTEAFF,TGCGCCAGCAGCCAAAATACAGGATTGAACACTGAAGCTTTCTTT
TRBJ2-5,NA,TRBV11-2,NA,CASSLDLWTPQETQYF,TGTGCCAGCAGCTTAGATTTGTGGACCCCACAAGAGACCCAGTACTTC
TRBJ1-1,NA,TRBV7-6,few,CASSSQMNTEAFF,TGTGCCAGCAGCTCACAAATGAACACTGAAGCTTTCTTT
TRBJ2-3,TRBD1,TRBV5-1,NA,CASSEGQGTLSTDTQYF,TGCGCCAGCAGCGAGGGACAGGGAACGCTTAGCACAGATACGCAGTATTTT
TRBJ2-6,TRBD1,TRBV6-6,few,CASSPGTDSGANVLTF,TGTGCCAGCAGTCCAGGGACAGACTCTGGGGCCAACGTCCTGACTTTC
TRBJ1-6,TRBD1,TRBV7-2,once,CASSKTGVSPLHF,TGTGCCAGCAGCAAGACAGGGGTCTCACCCCTCCACTTT
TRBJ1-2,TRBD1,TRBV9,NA,CASSGTGLGYTF,TGTGCCAGCAGCGGGACAGGGCTCGGCTACACCTTC
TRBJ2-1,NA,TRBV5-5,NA,CASSAEGWQFF,TGTGCCAGCAGCGCAGAGGGTTGGCAGTTCTTC
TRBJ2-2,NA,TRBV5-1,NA,CASSLEGIEGTGELFF,TGCGCCAGCAGCTTGGAGGGGATAGAGGGCACCGGGGAGCTGTTTTTT
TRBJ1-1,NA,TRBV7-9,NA,CASSPGPMNTEAFF,TGTGCCAGCAGCCCGGGACCGATGAACACTGAAGCTTTCTTT
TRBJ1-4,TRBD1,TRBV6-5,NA,CASSRTGIEKLFF,TGTGCCAGCAGTCGGACAGGGATCGAAAAACTGTTTTTT
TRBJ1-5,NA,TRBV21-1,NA,CATSPLRGKKASNQPQHF,TGTGCCACCAGCCCCTTGAGGGGCAAGAAAGCCTCCAATCAGCCCCAGCATTTT
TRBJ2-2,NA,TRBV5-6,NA,CASSFRDTNTGELFF,TGTGCCAGCAGCTTCCGGGACACGAACACCGGGGAGCTGTTTTTT
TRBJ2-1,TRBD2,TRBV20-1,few,CSATTGAGGFF,TGCAGTGCGACGACCGGAGCGGGGGGGTTCTTC
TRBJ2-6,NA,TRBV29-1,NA,CSVRSNSGANVLTF,TGCAGCGTCCGGAGTAACTCTGGGGCCAACGTCCTGACTTTC
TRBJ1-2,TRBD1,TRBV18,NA,CASSPPLGQGYGYTF,TGTGCCAGCTCACCACCCTTAGGACAGGGATATGGCTACACCTTC
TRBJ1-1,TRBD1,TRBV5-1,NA,CASSFNRGLNTEAFF,TGCGCCAGCAGCTTCAACAGGGGGCTGAACACTGAAGCTTTCTTT
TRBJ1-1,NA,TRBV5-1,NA,CASSLSGIMNTEAFF,TGCGCCAGCAGCCTATCCGGTATCATGAACACTGAAGCTTTCTTT
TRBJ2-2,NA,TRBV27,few,CASSPQVTGELFF,TGTGCCAGCAGTCCACAGGTTACCGGGGAGCTGTTTTTT
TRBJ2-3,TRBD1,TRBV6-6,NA,CASSLGQGVSEDTQYF,TGTGCCAGCAGTCTGGGACAGGGAGTGTCAGAAGATACGCAGTATTTT
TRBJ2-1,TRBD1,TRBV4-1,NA,CASSPGPGQLNEQFF,TGCGCCAGCAGCCCTGGACCGGGACAGCTCAATGAGCAGTTCTTC
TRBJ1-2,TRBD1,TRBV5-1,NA,CASSKQPGTGGDFTF,TGCGCCAGCAGCAAACAACCCGGGACAGGGGGCGACTTCACCTTC
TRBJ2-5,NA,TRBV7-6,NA,CASSIFRVNQETQYF,TGTGCCAGCAGCATCTTTCGGGTAAACCAAGAGACCCAGTACTTC
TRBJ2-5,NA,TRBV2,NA,CASLSTGVYQETQYF,TGTGCCAGTCTGTCGACAGGAGTATACCAAGAGACCCAGTACTTC
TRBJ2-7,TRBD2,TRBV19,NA,CASSILAGGPYEQYF,TGTGCCAGTAGTATTCTAGCGGGGGGACCCTACGAGCAGTACTTC
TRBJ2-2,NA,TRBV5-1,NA,CASSPQRFGGESGELFF,TGCGCCAGCAGCCCCCAAAGGTTCGGGGGCGAGTCCGGGGAGCTGTTTTTT
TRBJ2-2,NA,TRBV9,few,CASSVDVAHTGELFF,TGTGCCAGCAGCGTAGACGTGGCTCACACCGGGGAGCTGTTTTTT
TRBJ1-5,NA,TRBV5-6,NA,CASSPTGSDQPQHF,TGTGCCAGCAGTCCTACAGGATCAGATCAGCCCCAGCATTTT
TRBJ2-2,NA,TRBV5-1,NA,CASSKRGGDTGELFF,TGCGCCAGCAGCAAGAGGGGGGGCGACACCGGGGAGCTGTTTTTT
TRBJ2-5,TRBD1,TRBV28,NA,CASSLPAGGEETQYF,TGTGCCAGCAGTCTCCCAGCAGGGGGTGAAGAGACCCAGTACTTC
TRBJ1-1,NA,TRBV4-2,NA,CASSPLEVSSGMNTEAFF,TGTGCCAGCAGCCCCCTTGAGGTATCTTCGGGGATGAACACTGAAGCTTTCTTT
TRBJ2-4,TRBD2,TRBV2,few,CASSEVGLAGGRSKNIQYF,TGTGCCAGCAGTGAAGTAGGACTAGCGGGGGGGCGGTCCAAAAACATTCAGTACTTC
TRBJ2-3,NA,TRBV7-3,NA,CASSPVGSGDTDTQYF,TGTGCCAGCAGCCCCGTTGGTAGCGGAGACACAGATACGCAGTATTTT
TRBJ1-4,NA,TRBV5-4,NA,CASSIPPHEKLFF,TGTGCCAGCAGTATCCCCCCCCATGAAAAACTGTTTTTT
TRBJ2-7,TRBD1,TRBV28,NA,CASSSFPGQGYEQYF,TGTGCCAGCAGTTCCTTTCCGGGACAGGGTTACGAGCAGTACTTC
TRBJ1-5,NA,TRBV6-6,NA,CASSLTGRGQPQHF,TGTGCCAGCAGCCTTACAGGGAGAGGGCAGCCCCAGCATTTT